This paragraph covers one T cell receptor beta chain sequence. The antigen is unknown. The record originates from a study of human thymus T cells. Notes on the study in general: Related research described strongly overlapping thymic repertoires in unrelated people. Thymic and blood repertoires appeared to display a bias in their usage of V and J genes.

The CDR3 runs to 15 residues. CDR1 and CDR2 (germline): SNHLY, FYNNEI. V lost 7 bases, J lost 6 bases, and 22 bases lay in between. The data were produced by immunoSEQ multiplex PCR, yet TCRdb's version contains in-frame clones alone and is incomplete. The data hold under 95,000 clones, with roughly 96% observed a single time. Resections removed during corrective heart surgery provided the thymus tissue used. The people who donated were healthy Finnish babies having corrective surgery for congenital heart defects. The sequencing sample was made of thymus tissue. The sequence was collected from a girl less than two years old with a congenital heart defect but otherwise immunologically healthy. The J gene is TRBJ2-7, the V gene TRBV2; possibly TRBD1 for D (6 bases). The CDR3 coding sequence is TGTGCCAGCACGAACTCGAGGGGACAAAGTCGCGAGCAGTACTTC. Its protein is CASTNSRGQSREQYF.